The source of this TCR beta chain is a study of blood T cell repertoires in COVID-19. About the research overall: Acute and convalescent COVID-19 samples came from the United States, Italy and Spain. Nucleic acid was either cDNA or gDNA, and it came from T cells, B-cell-depleted T cells, or PBMCs.

Authors' analysis steps: Reference gene primer amplification yielded estimated nucleated cell counts. The repertoire was sequenced with immunoSEQ multiplex PCR; TCRdb's copy has only in-frame clones and lacks some. V and J calls and clone size follow that table, whereas D and trimming were derived from the DNA. The data contain fewer than 350,000 clones, 75% to 85% of them singletons. The CDR3 is 14 residues long. V was cut by 0 bases and J by 7 bases, with 10 bases left in between. CDR1 is MGHRA and CDR2 is YSYEKL in the germline V gene. This clone was counted between two and nine times. Sample: peripheral blood. The TCR sequence derives from a human donor in a cohort sampled during active COVID-19. V gene TRBV4-1 combines with J gene TRBJ1-5; D is ambiguous. CDR3 nucleotides: TGCGCCAGCAGCCAAGAGGAGGCCAAGCAGCCCCAGCATTTT. This gives the protein CASSQEEAKQPQHF.